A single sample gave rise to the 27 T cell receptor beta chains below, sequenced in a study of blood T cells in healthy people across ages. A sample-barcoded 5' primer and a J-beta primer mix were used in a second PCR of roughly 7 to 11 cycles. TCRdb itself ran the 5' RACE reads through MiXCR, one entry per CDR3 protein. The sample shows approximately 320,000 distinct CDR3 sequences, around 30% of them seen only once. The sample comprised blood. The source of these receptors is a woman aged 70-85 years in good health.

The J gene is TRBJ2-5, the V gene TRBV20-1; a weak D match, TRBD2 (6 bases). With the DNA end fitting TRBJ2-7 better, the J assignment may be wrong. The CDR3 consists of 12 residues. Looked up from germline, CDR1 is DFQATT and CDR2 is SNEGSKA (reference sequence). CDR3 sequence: CSARDGGDEQYF. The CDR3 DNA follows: TGCAGTGCTAGAGACGGAGGGGACGAGCAGTACTTC.

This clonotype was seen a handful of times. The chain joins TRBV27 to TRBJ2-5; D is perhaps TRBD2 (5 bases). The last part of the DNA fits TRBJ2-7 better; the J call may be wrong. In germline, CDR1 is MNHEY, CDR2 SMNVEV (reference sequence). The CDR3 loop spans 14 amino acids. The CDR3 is CASSSPGLFYEQYF. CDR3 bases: TGTGCCAGCAGTTCCCCAGGACTTTTCTACGAGCAGTACTTC.

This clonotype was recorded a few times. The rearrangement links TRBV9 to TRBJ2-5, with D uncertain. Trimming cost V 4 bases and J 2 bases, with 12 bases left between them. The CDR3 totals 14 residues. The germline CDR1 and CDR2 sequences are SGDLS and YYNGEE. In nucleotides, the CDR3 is TGTGCCAGCAGCCTCATGGGGAATCAAGAGACCCAGTACTTC. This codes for CASSLMGNQETQYF.

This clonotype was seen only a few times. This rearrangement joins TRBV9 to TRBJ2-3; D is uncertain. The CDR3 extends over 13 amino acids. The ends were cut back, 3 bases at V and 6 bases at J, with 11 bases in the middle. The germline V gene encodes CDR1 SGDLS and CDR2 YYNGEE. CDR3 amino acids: CASSESPGDTQYF. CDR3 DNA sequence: TGTGCCAGCAGCGAGAGCCCTGGGGATACGCAGTATTTT.

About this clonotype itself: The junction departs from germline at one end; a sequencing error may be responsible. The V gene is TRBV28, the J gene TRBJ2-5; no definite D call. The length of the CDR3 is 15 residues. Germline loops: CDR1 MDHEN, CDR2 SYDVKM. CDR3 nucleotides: TGTGCCGGCAGCCGCGCCGGACGGACGAAAGAGACCCAGTACTTC. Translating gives CAGSRAGRTKETQYF.

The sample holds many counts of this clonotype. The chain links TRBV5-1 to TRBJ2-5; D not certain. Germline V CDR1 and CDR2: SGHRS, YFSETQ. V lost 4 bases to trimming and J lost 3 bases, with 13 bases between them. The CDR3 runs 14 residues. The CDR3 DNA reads TGCGCCAGCAGCCCGACCCCCGACAAAGAGACCCAGTACTTC. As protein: CASSPTPDKETQYF. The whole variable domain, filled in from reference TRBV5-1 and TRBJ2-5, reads KAGVTQTPRYLIKTRGQQVTLSCSPISGHRSVSWYQQTPGQGLQFLFEYFSETQRNKGNFPGRFSGRQFSNSRSEMNVSTLELGDSALYLCASSPTPDKETQYFGPGTRLLVL.

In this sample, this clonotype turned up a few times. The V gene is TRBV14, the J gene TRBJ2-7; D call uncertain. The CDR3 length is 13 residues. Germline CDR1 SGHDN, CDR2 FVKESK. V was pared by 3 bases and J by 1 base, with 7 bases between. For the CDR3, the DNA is TGTGCCAGCAGCCAGAAACGTTCCTACGAGCAGTACTTC. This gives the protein CASSQKRSYEQYF.

This chain's CDR3 is CASSYSPWNTGELFF. The CDR3 bases are TGTGCCAGCAGTTACTCGCCTTGGAACACCGGGGAGCTGTTTTTT. This sequence joins TRBV6-5 and TRBJ2-2; D is unresolved. V shed 0 bases and J shed 1 base, with 6 bases lying between them. This CDR3 has 15 amino acids. Germline V gene data show CDR1 as MNHEY and CDR2 as SVGAGI.

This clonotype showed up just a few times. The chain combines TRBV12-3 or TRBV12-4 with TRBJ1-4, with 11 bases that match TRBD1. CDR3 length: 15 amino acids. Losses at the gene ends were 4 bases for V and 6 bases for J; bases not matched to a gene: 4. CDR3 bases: TGTGCCAGCAGTTCGAGGGACAGGGGGGATGAAAAACTGTTTTTT. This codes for CASSSRDRGDEKLFF.

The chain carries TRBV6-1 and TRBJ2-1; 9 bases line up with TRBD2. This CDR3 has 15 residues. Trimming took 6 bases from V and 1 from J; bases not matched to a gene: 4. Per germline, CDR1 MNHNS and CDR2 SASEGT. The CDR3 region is CASRVAGESYNEQFF. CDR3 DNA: TGTGCCAGCAGAGTAGCGGGAGAGTCCTACAATGAGCAGTTCTTC.

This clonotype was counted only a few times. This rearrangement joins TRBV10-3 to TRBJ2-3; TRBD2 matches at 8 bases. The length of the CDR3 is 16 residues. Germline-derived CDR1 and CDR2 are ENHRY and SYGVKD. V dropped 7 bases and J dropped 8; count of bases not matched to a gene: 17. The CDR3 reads CAIKEAAGGLGGTQYF. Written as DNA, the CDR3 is TGTGCCATCAAGGAGGCCGCGGGAGGTTTAGGAGGTACGCAGTATTTT.

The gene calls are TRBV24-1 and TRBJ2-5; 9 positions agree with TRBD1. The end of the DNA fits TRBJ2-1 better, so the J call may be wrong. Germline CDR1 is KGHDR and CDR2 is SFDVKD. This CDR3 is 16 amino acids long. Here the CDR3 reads CATSDWPPDRGNEQFF. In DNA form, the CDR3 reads TGTGCCACCAGTGATTGGCCCCCGGACAGGGGAAATGAGCAGTTCTTC.

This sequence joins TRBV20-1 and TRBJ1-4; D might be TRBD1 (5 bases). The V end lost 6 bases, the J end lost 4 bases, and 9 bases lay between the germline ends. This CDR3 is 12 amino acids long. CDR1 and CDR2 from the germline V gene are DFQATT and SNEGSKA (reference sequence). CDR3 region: CSAGANNEKLFF. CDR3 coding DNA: TGCAGTGCAGGGGCGAATAATGAAAAACTGTTTTTT.

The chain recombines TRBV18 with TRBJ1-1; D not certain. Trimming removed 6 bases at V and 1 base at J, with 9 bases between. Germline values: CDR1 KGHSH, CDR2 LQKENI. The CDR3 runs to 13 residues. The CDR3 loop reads CASSNGGNTEAFF. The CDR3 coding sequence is TGTGCCAGCTCGAACGGAGGGAACACTGAAGCTTTCTTT.

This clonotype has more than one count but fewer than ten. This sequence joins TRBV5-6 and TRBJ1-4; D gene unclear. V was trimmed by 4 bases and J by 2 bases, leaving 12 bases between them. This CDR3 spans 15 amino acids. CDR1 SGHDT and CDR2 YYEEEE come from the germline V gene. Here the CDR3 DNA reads TGTGCCAGCAGCCAGCTCGGGGTCACTAATGAAAAACTGTTTTTT. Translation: CASSQLGVTNEKLFF.

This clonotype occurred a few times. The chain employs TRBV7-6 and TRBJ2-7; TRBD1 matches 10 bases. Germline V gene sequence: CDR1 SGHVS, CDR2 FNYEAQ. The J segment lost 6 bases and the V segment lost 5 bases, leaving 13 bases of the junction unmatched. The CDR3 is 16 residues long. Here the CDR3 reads CASSPSTGTGVPEQYF. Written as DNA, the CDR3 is TGTGCCAGCAGCCCCTCAACCGGGACAGGGGTCCCCGAGCAGTACTTC.

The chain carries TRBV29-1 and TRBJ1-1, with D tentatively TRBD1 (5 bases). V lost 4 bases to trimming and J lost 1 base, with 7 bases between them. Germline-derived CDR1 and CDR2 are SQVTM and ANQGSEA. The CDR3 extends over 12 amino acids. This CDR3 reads CSVGQPNTEAFF. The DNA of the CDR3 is TGCAGCGTTGGACAGCCGAACACTGAAGCTTTCTTT.

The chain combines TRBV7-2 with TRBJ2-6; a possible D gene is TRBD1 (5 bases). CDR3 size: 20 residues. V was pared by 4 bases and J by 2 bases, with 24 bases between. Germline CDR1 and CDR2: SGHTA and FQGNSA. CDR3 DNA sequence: TGTGCCAGCAGCTCCTGGACAAGCCAGGCGAGGCTGACTGGGGCCAACGTCCTGACTTTC. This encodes CASSSWTSQARLTGANVLTF.

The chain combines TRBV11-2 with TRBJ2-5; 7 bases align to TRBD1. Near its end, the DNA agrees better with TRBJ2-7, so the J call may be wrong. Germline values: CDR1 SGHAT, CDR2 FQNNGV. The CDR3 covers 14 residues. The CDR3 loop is CASSLTGPAYEQYF. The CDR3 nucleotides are TGTGCCAGCAGCTTGACAGGGCCCGCCTACGAGCAGTACTTC.

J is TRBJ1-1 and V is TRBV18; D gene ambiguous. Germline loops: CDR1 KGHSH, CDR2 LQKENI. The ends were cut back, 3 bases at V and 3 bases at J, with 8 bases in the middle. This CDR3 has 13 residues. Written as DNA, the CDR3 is TGTGCCAGCTCACCGGGCCTCCACACTGAAGCTTTCTTT. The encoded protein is CASSPGLHTEAFF.

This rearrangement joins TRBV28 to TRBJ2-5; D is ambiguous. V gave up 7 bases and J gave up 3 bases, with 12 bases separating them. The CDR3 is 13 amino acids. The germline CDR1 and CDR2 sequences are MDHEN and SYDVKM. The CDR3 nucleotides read TGTGCCAGCACCGACTCGTCTAAAGAGACCCAGTACTTC. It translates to CASTDSSKETQYF.

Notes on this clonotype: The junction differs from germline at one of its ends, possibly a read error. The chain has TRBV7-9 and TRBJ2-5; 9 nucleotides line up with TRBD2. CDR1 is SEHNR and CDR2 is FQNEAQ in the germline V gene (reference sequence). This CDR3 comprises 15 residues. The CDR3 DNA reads TGTGCCAGCAGTTTAGCGGGAGCGGATGGGGAGACCCAGTACTTC. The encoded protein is CASSLAGADGETQYF.

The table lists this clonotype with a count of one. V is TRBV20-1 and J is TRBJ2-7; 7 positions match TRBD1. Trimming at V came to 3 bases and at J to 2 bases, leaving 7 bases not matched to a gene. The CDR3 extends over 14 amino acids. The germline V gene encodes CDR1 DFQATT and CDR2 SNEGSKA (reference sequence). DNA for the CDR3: TGCAGTGCTAGTGAGGGGGCCTTTACCTACGAGCAGTACTTC. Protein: CSASEGAFTYEQYF.

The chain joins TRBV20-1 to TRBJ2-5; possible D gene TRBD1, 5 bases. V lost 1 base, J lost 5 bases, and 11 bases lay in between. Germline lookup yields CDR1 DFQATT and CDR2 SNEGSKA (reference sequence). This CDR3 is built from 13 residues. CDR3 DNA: TGCAGTGCTAGAGGCAGGGCGCTGGAGACCCAGTACTTC. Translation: CSARGRALETQYF.

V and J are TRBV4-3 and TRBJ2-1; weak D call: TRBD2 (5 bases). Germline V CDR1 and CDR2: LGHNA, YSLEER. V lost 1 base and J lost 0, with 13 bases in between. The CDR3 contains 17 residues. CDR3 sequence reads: CASSQVLATPSYNEQFF. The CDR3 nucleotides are TGCGCCAGCAGCCAAGTTTTAGCGACTCCCTCCTACAATGAGCAGTTCTTC.

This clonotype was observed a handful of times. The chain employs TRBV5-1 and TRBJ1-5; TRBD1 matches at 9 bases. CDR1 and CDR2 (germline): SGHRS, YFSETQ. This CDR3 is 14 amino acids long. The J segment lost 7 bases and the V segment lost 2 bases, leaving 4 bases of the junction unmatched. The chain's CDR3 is CASSLTGGSQPQHF. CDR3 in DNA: TGCGCCAGCAGCTTAACAGGGGGCAGCCAGCCCCAGCATTTT.

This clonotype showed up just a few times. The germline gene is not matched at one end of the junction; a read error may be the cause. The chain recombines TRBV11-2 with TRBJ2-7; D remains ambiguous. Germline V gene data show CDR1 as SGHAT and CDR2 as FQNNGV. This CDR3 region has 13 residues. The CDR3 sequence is CASSLDGIRQQYF. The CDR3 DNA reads TGTGCCAGCAGCCTAGATGGGATCCGGCAGCAGTACTTC.